Included here is one T cell receptor beta chain sequence, with context. What it binds is unknown. PCR amplification relied on 60 Vbeta primers (plus 13 Jbeta primers). This table comes from immunoSEQ multiplex PCR, and its TCRdb copy is limited to in-frame clones, with some not included. The profile shows 150,000 to 200,000 clones, 85% of them singletons. This CDR3 comprises 11 residues. Per germline, CDR1 MNHEY and CDR2 SVGAGI. Trimming pared 7 bases from V and 7 bases from J, leaving 10 bases between. The sample originates from a study of cytomegalovirus exposure and HLA in healthy donors. Broader study findings: Sequencing likely caused a cluster of highly shared sequence variants. As a later analysis showed, several of the most significant clusters appeared to be linked to common viral pathogens. Many donors shared some public TCRs, even though most TCR sequences were rare. Productive status was seen about 87% or about 30% of the time for most TCR beta V segments in an earlier analysis.

V is TRBV6-5 and J is TRBJ1-1, with D hard to call. Sequencing was carried out using PBMCs. This receptor was obtained from a man aged 18 to 29 in good health and CMV-seropositive. CDR3 sequence: CASISGVEAFF. Here the CDR3 DNA reads TGTGCCAGCATCTCCGGAGTTGAAGCTTTCTTT.